These T cell receptor beta chains were read from a single sample in a study of Graves' ophthalmopathy and Graves' hyperthyroidism. Via MiXCR, TCRdb re-called the multiplex PCR reads, giving one row per CDR3 protein. The repertoire holds 500,000 to 700,000 distinct CDR3 sequences, with 39% as singletons. Sequences were obtained from peripheral blood or thyroid tissue (not recorded which). These TCRs come from an adult man with Graves' hyperthyroidism. CDR3s include the opening cysteine and the closing phenylalanine or tryptophan.

TRBV6-5	TRBJ2-5	CASSYQTAQETQYF
TRBV4-1	TRBJ1-6	CASSQVGGDSPLHF
TRBV7-3	TRBJ1-4	CASSFRGPTNEKLFF
TRBV25-1	TRBJ1-6	CASSGRQGLYNSPLHF
TRBV13	NA	CASRQSIRVSNEQFF
TRBV7-9	NA	CASSQEPASTNEQFF
TRBV3-1	TRBJ1-2	CASSQQGSDYGYTF
TRBV28	TRBJ1-2	CASSLSSPGRDGYTF
TRBV29-1	TRBJ1-3	CSVETVGNTIYF
TRBV7-8	TRBJ1-5	CASSRGVTQHF
TRBV30	TRBJ1-1	CASARTPGLFAEAFF
TRBV5-6	TRBJ1-2	CASSLLTASYGYTF
TRBV27	TRBJ2-5	CASRSGRPGETQYF
TRBV5-1	TRBJ1-1	CASSLGRDEAFF
TRBV7-2	TRBJ2-2	CASSARAGATGELFF
TRBV24-1	TRBJ2-2	CATSPEYTGELFF
TRBV12-3/TRBV12-4	TRBJ1-1	CASTMDRVYTEAFF
TRBV19	TRBJ2-7	CASSIRTGSSYEQYF
TRBV7-8	TRBJ2-3	CASSLARLAGSTDTQYF
TRBV29-1	TRBJ1-5	CSVGQGASETQHF
TRBV7-3	TRBJ2-3	CASSSAGKDTDTQYF
TRBV11-1	TRBJ1-1	CASSLAAGIATEAFF
TRBV20-1	NA	CSASWGASLDNEQFF
TRBV7-9	TRBJ2-7	CASSLGGAHEQYF
TRBV14	TRBJ1-1	CASSQPGQIEAFF
TRBV7-2	NA	CASSLGTSGGRAYNEQFF
TRBV2	TRBJ1-1	CASSGKGGVISEAFF
TRBV19	TRBJ2-6	CASTAGRSSGANVLTF